What follows describes a single T cell receptor (beta chain). Its specificity is not known. This record comes from a study of T cell responses to AZD1222 COVID-19 vaccine. Study results and caveats: Most donors were white British, females outnumbered males, and clonal diversity was possibly underestimated. Two doses of AZD1222 preceded a rise in Spike-specific TCR breadth and depth. Repertoire collection took place solely once the T cell response had peaked.

The method was immunoSEQ multiplex PCR; TCRdb's version includes in-frame clones alone and lacks a portion of them. The sample holds over 100,000 clones, about 90% seen once. The specimen comprised peripheral blood, sampled 28 days after the second AZD1222 dose. The TCR comes from an adult who received the AZD1222 COVID-19 vaccine.

CDR3 amino acids: CAWTELAGYSYEQYF. In DNA, the CDR3 is TGTGCCTGGACCGAACTAGCGGGATATTCCTACGAGCAGTACTTC. The genes are TRBV30 and TRBJ2-7; 10 nucleotides align to TRBD2. Germline-derived CDR1 and CDR2 are GTSNPN and SVGIG (reference sequence). The CDR3 runs to 15 residues. Trimming removed 4 bases from V and 1 base from J; junction bases left unmatched: 7.